This TCR beta chain was captured in a study of shared clonotypes between healthy human individuals (dated by TCRdb to 2018 to 2020). Turning to the overall study: The cohort comprised a couple of women and three men aged 18 to 49 years. For each donor, CD4 naive and CD4 memory were each given three plates, CD8 naive was given two plates, and CD8 memory was given one plate. To estimate repertoire size and how much clonotype sharing occurs between individuals, the study deeply sequenced the blood TCR repertoires of 4 to 6 healthy adults. Different laboratories and diverse techniques were used to prepare libraries and sequence TCR repertoires, to increase sequencing depth and limit assay-specific biases. Each donor's leukapheresis produced roughly between about 0.8 and 10 billion PBMCs. Findings and caveats that apply to the study as a whole: Rarefaction of sorted-subset datasets indicated incomplete sequencing despite the large sequencing depth. Naive subsets generally had larger estimated clonotype richness than memory subsets. The small number of donors limited the genetic and exposure-history diversity represented. Across a few donors, around 5% of naive CD4, roughly 3.3% of naive CD8, under 2.5% of memory CD4, and 0.4% of memory CD8 clonotypes were shared. Sampling was restricted to blood, and TCR repertoires in tissues likely differ from the TCR repertoires found in blood. Compared with non-shared clonotypes, the clonotypes found in all four sorted-subset donors had higher generation probabilities. Pairwise subsampling indicated that sequencing depth was expected to affect the degree of clonotype sharing among donors.

A note on this clone: The antigen it recognizes is unknown. Base qualities are missing; no much larger clone stands one base away.

Donors were healthy HIV-negative adults with no recently reported acute infections or vaccinations. Every donor was a Caucasian adult residing in Nashville, Tennessee, USA. CD4+ T cells were enriched by magnetic negative selection, after which naive cells were positively selected on CD45RA and the negative fraction was taken as the memory subset. After blood collection by leukapheresis, PBMCs were isolated using Ficoll-Histopaque density gradient centrifugation and then cryopreserved in the vapor phase of liquid nitrogen. Purity and quantity of every magnetically sorted T cell population were checked by analytical flow cytometry. Genomic DNA was isolated from each sorted fraction and quantified by UV absorbance on a Nanodrop 2000c. The germline V gene specifies KGHSH as CDR1 and LQKENI as CDR2. From the cysteine up to the phenylalanine, the CDR3 has a length of 15 residues. Of all the DNA, just the CDR3 is kept, 45 bases in frame from base 1. The junction shows trimming of 3 bases on V and 6 bases on J, plus 14 bases between the germline ends.

Using the deep immunoSEQ assay, TCR CDR3 regions were amplified from genomic DNA by multiplex PCR. Extracted genomic DNA from each cell subset was spread evenly across all wells of several immunoSEQ 96-well plates, with each plate serving as a replicate. For sorted subsets, each replicate PCR was loaded with about 0.2 ug genomic DNA, equivalent to some 31,000 T cell genomes. The purified libraries were quantified using a Qubit 3.0 fluorometer, sized with a Bioanalyzer 2100, and then quantified again using the KAPA Library Quantification kit. Every immunoSEQ 96-well plate was sequenced on a dedicated single-read 150-cycle Illumina NextSeq 550 flow cell. The original pipeline was this. The immunoSEQ output contained only junctional sequences without quality scores, so filtering could not match that applied to full-length reads. To assign V/J genes and CDR3, sequences were annotated against IMGT germline references using PyIR, a Python wrapper for IgBLAST v1.9. Reads with weak V/J assignments (E-value above 1e-6), missing CDR3, stop codons, out-of-frame junctions, or ambiguous translated residues were removed. V3J clonotypes were defined by identical inferred V gene, J gene, and CDR3 amino acid sequence. Percentage overlap between repertoires was computed as shared unique clonotypes divided by the size of the smaller repertoire. Richness of each repertoire was evaluated using RTK rarefaction, the Chao1 estimator, and Recon v2.1 estimates of unobserved clonotypes. Generation probabilities for all TCRbeta clonotypes obtained by the gDNA method from a handful of donors were computed using OLGA. Drawn from immuneACCESS, this table holds only the in-frame rearrangements with V and J called that TCRdb kept. Clones are partly lost; checked studies trace under half to an unresolved V gene and leave the rest unexplained. The DNA was the basis for D and trimming; V, J and clone size are from that table. The sample has roughly 1.4 million clones on record, 98% of them singletons. Clones ranked in the top ten supply roughly 0.35% of the sample.

The sequence joins TRBV18 to TRBJ2-2; no D gene can be assigned with confidence. Sequenced input: naive CD4+ T cells sorted from blood. The cell subset or site label, read with the paper, signifies: CD45RA+ positively selected. This sequence originates from a man aged 25 to 40 in good health. The base sequence is TGTGCCAGCTCACCTCGGATCCTTAGGGCCGGGGAGCTGTTTTTT. Its protein product is CASSPRILRAGELFF.